These T cell receptor beta chains were read from a single sample in a study of cytomegalovirus exposure and HLA in healthy donors. Measured with immunoSEQ multiplex PCR; TCRdb has only the in-frame clones, and not every one. This table has roughly 170,000 clones, roughly 88% appearing once. Material for sequencing was PBMCs. The source is a girl aged 2-10 years in good health and CMV-seropositive. CDR3s include the opening cysteine and the closing phenylalanine or tryptophan. D genes are given only for firm matches. Clone size is not always given. Where it is, it says once, few, many or a class for expanded clones.

cdr3_aa,d_call,v_call,cdr3_length,clone_size
CASSLGLAGGTDTQYF,TRBD2,TRBV5-1,16,once
CASSFKGDSNQPQHF,NA,TRBV27,15,few
CASSEARAYEQYF,NA,TRBV10-2,13,NA
CASTLGAGYTF,NA,TRBV28,11,NA
CASSQITRANTGELFF,NA,TRBV4-2,16,NA
CASSELGDNQPQHF,NA,TRBV6-1,14,NA
CASSYPRDRGRGANVLTF,TRBD1,TRBV5-6,18,NA
CASSPQGGGFEAFF,NA,TRBV9,14,NA
CASSRDSYEQYF,NA,TRBV5-1,12,NA
CASGTGVYEQYF,TRBD1,TRBV5-1,12,once
CSGNRGTEAFF,NA,TRBV29-1,11,NA
CASSWGQGHEKLFF,NA,TRBV10-2,14,NA
CASRGPGTGELFF,NA,TRBV28,13,NA
CASGPGSGDTEAFF,NA,TRBV12-5,14,NA
CASTPRSGKLSYEQYF,NA,TRBV23-1,16,NA
CASSLDYGGALNEQFF,TRBD2,TRBV5-1,16,NA
CASSNRGQGARGTEAFF,TRBD1,TRBV19,17,NA
CATRDRALYGYTF,TRBD1,TRBV6-5,13,NA
CASSSGLAGTQETQYF,TRBD2,TRBV7-2,16,NA
CSVEDGSNQPQHF,NA,TRBV29-1,13,NA
CASSGRRLVGAYEQYF,NA,TRBV5-6,16,once
CASAILRGHLNEQFF,TRBD1,TRBV28,15,once
CASSQEASGQRTDTQYF,TRBD1,TRBV4-1,17,once
CASSNRGRTEAFF,TRBD1,TRBV2,13,few
CASSSAAGTSTDTQYF,NA,TRBV6-5,16,once
CATSREMPGLLNTEAFF,NA,TRBV15,17,once
CASSFGTSGGALYEQYF,TRBD2,TRBV4-1,17,NA
CASSDVGTLLPEQFF,NA,TRBV10-1,15,NA
CAISGCSEGRVCYEQYF,NA,TRBV10-3,17,NA
CASSFGLAGVNEQFF,TRBD2,TRBV6-6,15,few
CASGTSGGYEQYF,TRBD2,TRBV10-3,13,NA